Below are 15 T cell receptor beta chains sequenced from a single sample in a study of blood T cell dynamics during melanoma immunotherapy (dated by TCRdb to 2018 to 2020). The time point label, read with the paper, signifies: week 3, after first cycle of checkpoint inhibitor. The method was the immunoSEQ multiplex PCR assay. The immuneACCESS repertoire file appears here via TCRdb, limited to in-frame rearrangements. These files lack a portion of the clones; in checked studies, under half of the deficit traces to unresolved V genes, and the cause of the others is not known. This sample holds approximately 28,000 clones; approximately 80% were observed only once. Under 13% of the sample rests with the top ten. This specimen was blood, taken from a patient treated with checkpoint blockade. Every receptor here comes from a human donor with melanoma.

This sequence joins TRBV10-3 and TRBJ1-5; D is undetermined. Trimming removed 7 bases from V and 1 base from J, with 5 bases in between. Germline assignment: CDR1 ENHRY and CDR2 SYGVKD. The CDR3 spans 12 residues. The CDR3 DNA follows: TGTGCCATCAAGGACAGCAATCAGCCCCAGCATTTT. Its protein product is CAIKDSNQPQHF.

This clone has a handful of counts. This rearrangement joins TRBV25-1 to TRBJ2-7; 11 nucleotides match TRBD1. J lost 9 bases, V lost 6 bases, and 7 bases had no gene match. The CDR3 length is 13 residues. CDR1 is MGHDK and CDR2 is SYGVNS in the germline V gene. The CDR3 spells CASSADRGPGQYF. CDR3 DNA: TGTGCCAGCAGCGCGGACAGGGGGCCGGGGCAGTACTTC.

V and J are TRBV28 and TRBJ2-1, with D tentatively TRBD2 (6 bases). CDR1 is MDHEN, CDR2 SYDVKM, per germline. V lost 3 bases to trimming and J lost 4 bases, with 13 bases between them. The CDR3 is 15 amino acids. The CDR3 loop reads CASSFVRGGYNEQFF. In DNA, the CDR3 is TGTGCCAGCAGTTTTGTGCGGGGCGGGTACAATGAGCAGTTCTTC.

This sequence joins TRBV6-5 and TRBJ1-3; D call uncertain. The length of the CDR3 is 14 residues. Germline assignment: CDR1 MNHEY and CDR2 SVGAGI. V lost 5 bases, J lost 4 bases, and 12 bases lay in between. CDR3 nucleotides: TGTGCCAGCAGTCCCGCAACGCCCGGAAACACCATATATTTT. Protein product: CASSPATPGNTIYF.

The V call is TRBV5-1, the J call TRBJ2-3; 11 positions agree with TRBD2. The CDR3 contains 15 residues. V was pared by 0 bases and J by 10 bases, with 7 bases of the junction left unmatched. Germline V gene data show CDR1 as SGHRS and CDR2 as YFSETQ. The CDR3, as DNA: TGCGCCAGCAGCTTGGTTAGCGGGGGGGCTGGAGCGCAGTATTTT. It translates to CASSLVSGGAGAQYF. Combining the CDR3 with reference TRBV5-1 and TRBJ2-3 gives the whole variable domain KAGVTQTPRYLIKTRGQQVTLSCSPISGHRSVSWYQQTPGQGLQFLFEYFSETQRNKGNFPGRFSGRQFSNSRSEMNVSTLELGDSALYLCASSLVSGGAGAQYFGPGTRLTVL.

V gene TRBV2 combines with J gene TRBJ2-2; D not resolved. The CDR3 is 15 amino acids. In germline, CDR1 is SNHLY, CDR2 FYNNEI. The ends were cut back, 5 bases at V and 0 bases at J, with 10 bases in the middle. The CDR3 sequence: CASSIARPNTGELFF. In DNA, the CDR3 is TGTGCCAGCAGTATCGCCCGACCGAACACCGGGGAGCTGTTTTTT.

V is TRBV10-3 and J is TRBJ1-5; 7 positions match TRBD1. Losses at the gene ends were 2 bases for V and 6 bases for J; bases not matched to a gene: 4. The CDR3 has 14 residues. The V gene's germline CDR1 is ENHRY and CDR2 SYGVKD. In nucleotides, the CDR3 is TGTGCCATCAGTGAGGGAGGGGGCAGTCAGCCCCAGCATTTT. Translated, it gives CAISEGGGSQPQHF.

V usage is TRBV28 and J usage is TRBJ2-5, with 14 positions matching TRBD2. V gave up 4 bases and J gave up 5 bases; unmatched junction bases: 6. The germline CDR1 and CDR2 sequences are MDHEN and SYDVKM. The CDR3 consists of 16 residues. CDR3 in amino acids: CASSSTSGRAEETQYF. CDR3 DNA sequence: TGTGCCAGCAGTTCGACTAGCGGGAGGGCCGAGGAGACCCAGTACTTC.

This clone was found a few times. This chain links TRBV27 with TRBJ1-2, with D unclear. V was pared by 8 bases and J by 6 bases, with 10 bases between. This CDR3 has 11 amino acids. CDR1 and CDR2 from the germline V gene are MNHEY and SMNVEV (reference sequence). CDR3 in amino acids: CASPMVNGYTF. CDR3 coding DNA: TGTGCCAGCCCGATGGTGAATGGCTACACCTTC.

The J gene is TRBJ2-7, the V gene TRBV7-8; unclear D gene. The CDR3 covers 14 residues. The germline CDR1 and CDR2 sequences are SGHVS and FQNEAQ. The V end lost 1 base, the J end lost 1 base, and 8 bases lay between the germline ends. The CDR3 nucleotides read TGTGCCAGCAGCTTAGGGTGGCAATCCTACGAGCAGTACTTC. The encoded protein is CASSLGWQSYEQYF.

The chain carries TRBV2 and TRBJ1-1, with D possibly being TRBD1 (6 bases). CDR3 size: 13 residues. Germline V gives CDR1 SNHLY, CDR2 FYNNEI. The V end lost 5 bases, the J end lost 2 bases, and 9 bases lay between the germline ends. CDR3 amino acids: CASSTQGNTEAFF. The CDR3 nucleotides read TGTGCCAGCAGTACACAGGGAAACACTGAAGCTTTCTTT.

This chain uses TRBV14 with TRBJ1-6, with a weak D call TRBD1 (5 bases). CDR3 length: 16 amino acids. The V gene lost 5 bases and the J gene lost 7 bases, with 18 bases spanning the gap. Germline loops: CDR1 SGHDN, CDR2 FVKESK. This chain's CDR3 is CASSDPRGGSNSPLHF. The CDR3 region has the DNA TGTGCCAGCAGCGACCCTCGCGGGGGATCCAATTCACCCCTCCACTTT. Drawing the rest from reference TRBV14 and TRBJ1-6, the complete variable domain is EAGVTQFPSHSVIEKGQTVTLRCDPISGHDNLYWYRRVMGKEIKFLLHFVKESKQDESGMPNNRFLAERTGGTYSTLKVQPAELEDSGVYFCASSDPRGGSNSPLHFGNGTRLTVT.

V is TRBV11-1 and J is TRBJ1-2, with D possibly being TRBD1 (6 bases). The CDR3 sequence is 12 residues long. Trimming stripped 4 bases from V and 4 bases from J, with 7 bases between. CDR1 and CDR2 from the germline V gene are SGHAT and FQDESV (reference sequence). CDR3 amino acids: CASSSDSYGYTF. DNA of the CDR3: TGTGCCAGCAGCTCGGACAGCTATGGCTACACCTTC.

This clone was seen only a few times. This chain links TRBV10-1 with TRBJ1-2; D not certain. V was cut by 4 bases and J by 4 bases, with 7 bases left in between. The germline V gene encodes CDR1 WNHNN and CDR2 SYGVQD (reference sequence). CDR3 length: 12 residues. In DNA, the CDR3 is TGCGCCAGCAGTGCCGGCCTCTATGGCTACACCTTC. Its translation: CASSAGLYGYTF.

The gene calls are TRBV6-5 and TRBJ2-3, with a tentative D call TRBD1 (5 bases). V gave up 0 bases and J gave up 7 bases, with 17 bases separating them. The CDR3 extends over 16 amino acids. Germline V gene sequence: CDR1 MNHEY, CDR2 SVGAGI. The CDR3 sequence: CASSYSFTQESNTQYF. For the CDR3, the DNA is TGTGCCAGCAGTTACTCCTTCACACAGGAATCGAATACGCAGTATTTT.